Sequencing of this T cell receptor beta chain was carried out in a study of T-cell memory formation after mild COVID-19. This clonotype was detected ten times or more. The V gene lost 0 bases and the J gene lost 7 bases, with 13 bases spanning the gap. CDR3 length equals 15 residues. From germline, CDR1 is SGHRS and CDR2 YFSETQ. TCRdb processed the 5' RACE reads anew with MiXCR; each CDR3 protein has one entry. The sample includes hundreds of thousands of distinct CDR3 sequences, around 18% of them seen just once. This TCR was sampled from an adult woman who had mild COVID-19 (a few samples of this study predate the infection). Cell type and time point are not known. Input material: PBMCs or a T cell subset sorted from them (not recorded which). The chain uses TRBV5-1 and TRBJ2-2; weak D call: TRBD2 (5 bases). The CDR3 sequence: CASSLAGKNNGELFF. For the CDR3, the DNA is TGCGCCAGCAGCTTGGCCGGGAAGAATAACGGGGAGCTGTTTTTT.